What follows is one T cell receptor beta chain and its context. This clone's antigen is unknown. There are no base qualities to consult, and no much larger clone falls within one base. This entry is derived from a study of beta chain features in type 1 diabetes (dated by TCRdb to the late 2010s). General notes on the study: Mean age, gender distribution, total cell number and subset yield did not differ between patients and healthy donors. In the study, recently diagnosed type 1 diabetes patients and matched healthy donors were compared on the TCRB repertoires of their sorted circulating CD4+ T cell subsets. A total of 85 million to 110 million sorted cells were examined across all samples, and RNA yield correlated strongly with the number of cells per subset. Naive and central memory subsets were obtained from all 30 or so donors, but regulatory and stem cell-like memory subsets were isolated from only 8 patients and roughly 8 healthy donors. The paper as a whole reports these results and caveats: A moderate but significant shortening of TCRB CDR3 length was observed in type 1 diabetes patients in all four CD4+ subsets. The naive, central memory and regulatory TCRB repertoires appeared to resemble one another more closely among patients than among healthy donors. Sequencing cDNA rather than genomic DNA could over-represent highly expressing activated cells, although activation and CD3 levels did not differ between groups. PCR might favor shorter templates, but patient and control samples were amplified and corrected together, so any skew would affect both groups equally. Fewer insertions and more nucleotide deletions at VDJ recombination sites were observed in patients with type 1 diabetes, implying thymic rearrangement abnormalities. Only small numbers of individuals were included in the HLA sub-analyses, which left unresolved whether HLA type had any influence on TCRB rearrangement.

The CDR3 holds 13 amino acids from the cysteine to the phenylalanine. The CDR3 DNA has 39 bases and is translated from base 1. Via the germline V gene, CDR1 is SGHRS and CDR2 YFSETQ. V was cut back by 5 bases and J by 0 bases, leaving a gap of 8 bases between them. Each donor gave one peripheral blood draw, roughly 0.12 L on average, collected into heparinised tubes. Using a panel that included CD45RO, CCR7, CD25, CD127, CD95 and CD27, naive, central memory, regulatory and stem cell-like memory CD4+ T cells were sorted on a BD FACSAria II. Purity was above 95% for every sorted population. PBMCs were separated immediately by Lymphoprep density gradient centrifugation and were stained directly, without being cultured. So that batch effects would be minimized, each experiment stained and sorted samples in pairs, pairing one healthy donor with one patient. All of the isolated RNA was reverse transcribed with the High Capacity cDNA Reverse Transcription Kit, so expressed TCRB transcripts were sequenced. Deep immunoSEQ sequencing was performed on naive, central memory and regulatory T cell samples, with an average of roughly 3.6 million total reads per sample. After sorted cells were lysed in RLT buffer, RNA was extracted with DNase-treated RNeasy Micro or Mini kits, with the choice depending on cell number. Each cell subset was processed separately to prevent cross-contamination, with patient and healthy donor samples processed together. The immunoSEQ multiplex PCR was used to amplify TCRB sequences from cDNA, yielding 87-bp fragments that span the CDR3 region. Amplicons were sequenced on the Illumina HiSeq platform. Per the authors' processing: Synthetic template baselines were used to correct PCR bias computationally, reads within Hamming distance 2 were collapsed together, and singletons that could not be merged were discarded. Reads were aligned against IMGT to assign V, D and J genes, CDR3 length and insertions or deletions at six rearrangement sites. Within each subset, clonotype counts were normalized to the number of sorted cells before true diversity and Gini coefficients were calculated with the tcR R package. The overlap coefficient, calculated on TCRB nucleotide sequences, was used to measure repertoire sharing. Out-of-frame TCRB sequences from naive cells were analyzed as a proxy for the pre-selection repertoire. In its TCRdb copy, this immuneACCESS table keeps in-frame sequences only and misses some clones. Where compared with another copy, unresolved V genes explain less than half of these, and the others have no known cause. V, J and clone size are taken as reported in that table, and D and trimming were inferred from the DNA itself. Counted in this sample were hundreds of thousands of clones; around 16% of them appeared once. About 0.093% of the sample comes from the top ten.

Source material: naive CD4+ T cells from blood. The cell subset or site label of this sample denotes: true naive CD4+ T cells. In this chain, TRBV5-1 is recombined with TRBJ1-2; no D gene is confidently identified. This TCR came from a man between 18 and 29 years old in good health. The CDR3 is CASSSMSNYGYTF. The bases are TGCGCCAGCAGTAGCATGTCTAACTATGGCTACACCTTC.